This T cell receptor (beta chain) is from a study of beta chain features in type 1 diabetes. Study results and limitations: VDJ junctions from type 1 diabetes patients carried fewer insertions and larger deletions.

In its sample, this clone was seen a few times. Its antigen is currently unknown. Sequencing targeted expressed TCRB transcripts, as all isolated RNA had been reverse transcribed. Profiled with immunoSEQ multiplex PCR; TCRdb holds only in-frame clones, not every one. Of about 140,000 clones in the sample, 6.9% are singletons; the top ten hold 1.3% to 1.5%. V lost 4 bases and J lost 3, with 10 bases in between. The CDR3 consists of 14 residues. Germline V gene data show CDR1 as SGHTA and CDR2 as FQGNSA. This clonotype was sampled from a woman younger than 45 in good health. Sequencing input: central memory CD4+ T cells from blood. The chain recombines TRBV7-2 with TRBJ1-5, with D possibly being TRBD1 (6 bases). The chain's CDR3 is CASSSRTANQPQHF. In DNA, the CDR3 is TGTGCCAGCAGCTCCAGGACAGCCAATCAGCCCCAGCATTTT. Full variable domain (missing parts from reference TRBV7-2 and TRBJ1-5): GAGVSQSPSNKVTEKGKDVELRCDPISGHTALYWYRQSLGQGLEFLIYFQGNSAPDKSGLPSDRFSAERTGGSVSTLTIQRTQQEDSAVYLCASSSRTANQPQHFGDGTRLSIL.